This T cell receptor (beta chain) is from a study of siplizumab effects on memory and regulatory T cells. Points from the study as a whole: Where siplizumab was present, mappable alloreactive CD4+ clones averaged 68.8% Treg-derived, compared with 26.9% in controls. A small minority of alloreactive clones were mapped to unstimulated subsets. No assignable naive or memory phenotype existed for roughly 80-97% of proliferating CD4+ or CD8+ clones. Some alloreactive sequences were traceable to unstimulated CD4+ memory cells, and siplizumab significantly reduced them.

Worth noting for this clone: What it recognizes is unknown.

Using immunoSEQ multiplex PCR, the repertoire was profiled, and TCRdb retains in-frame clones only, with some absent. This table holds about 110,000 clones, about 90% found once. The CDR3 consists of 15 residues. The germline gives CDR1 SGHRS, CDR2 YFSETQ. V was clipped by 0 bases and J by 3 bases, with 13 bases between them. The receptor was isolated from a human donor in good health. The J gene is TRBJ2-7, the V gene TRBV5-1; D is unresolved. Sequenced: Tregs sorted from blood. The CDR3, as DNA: TGCGCCAGCAGCTTGGAGCAGCCCGGCCGCTACGAGCAGTACTTC. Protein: CASSLEQPGRYEQYF.